This T cell receptor (beta chain) was retrieved from a study of regulatory T cells in long-lasting Graves disease. Sample time point: persistent/refractory GD, antithyroid drugs over 5 years with positive TRAb. PBMC RNA was the source of the TCR library. V shed 5 bases and J shed 0 bases, with 16 bases lying between them. Germline V gives CDR1 KGHDR, CDR2 SFDVKD. This CDR3 is built from 17 residues. The authors built TCR beta libraries using iRepertoire HTBI primers and Arm-PCR of CDR3 regions. MiXCR, applied by TCRdb to the multiplex PCR reads, yields one record per CDR3 protein. The table records approximately 470,000 distinct CDR3 sequences, roughly 20% of them present only once. This clonotype was recorded at least ten times. What it recognizes is unknown. Study findings and constraints: Newly diagnosed Graves' patients exceeded persistent ones in TCR diversity.

The chain combines TRBV24-1 with TRBJ2-1, with no clear D. Specimen: peripheral blood mononuclear cells (PBMCs), collected when the disease was refractory, from a patient treated with antithyroid drugs. This TCR was sampled from a female donor with Graves disease. For the CDR3, the DNA is TGTGCCACCAGTGCAAGAGCCAGCCGCAGCTCCTACAATGAGCAGTTCTTC. Translation gives CATSARASRSSYNEQFF.